The present TCR beta chain was sequenced within a study of Graves' ophthalmopathy and Graves' hyperthyroidism. Reliance was placed on clinical symptoms, serum thyroxine, TRAb, thyroid ultrasound and orbital computed tomography for diagnosis. The TCR beta CDR3 regions underwent amplification from RNA transcripts. A first-round RT-PCR used HTBI primers, followed by a second-round multiplex PCR. MiXCR was run by TCRdb on the multiplex PCR reads, yielding one entry per CDR3 protein. The sample lists 500,000 to 800,000 distinct CDR3 sequences, about 41% seen once, with roughly 3% in the top ten. This CDR3 spans 15 amino acids. CDR1 DFQATT and CDR2 SNEGSKA come from the germline V gene (reference sequence). Trimming cost V 1 base and J 0 bases; bases outside gene matches: 5. Notes on this clonotype: The conserved phenylalanine or tryptophan is not found at the CDR3 terminus, so this likely reflects a read error.

This chain links TRBV20-1 with TRBJ2-7, with 8 bases that match TRBD1. The specimen was peripheral blood. The TCR was taken from an adult man with Graves' ophthalmopathy. The CDR3 spells CSARVSGGLSYEQYC. CDR3 in DNA: TGCAGTGCTAGAGTTTCAGGGGGCCTCTCCTACGAGCAGTACTGC.